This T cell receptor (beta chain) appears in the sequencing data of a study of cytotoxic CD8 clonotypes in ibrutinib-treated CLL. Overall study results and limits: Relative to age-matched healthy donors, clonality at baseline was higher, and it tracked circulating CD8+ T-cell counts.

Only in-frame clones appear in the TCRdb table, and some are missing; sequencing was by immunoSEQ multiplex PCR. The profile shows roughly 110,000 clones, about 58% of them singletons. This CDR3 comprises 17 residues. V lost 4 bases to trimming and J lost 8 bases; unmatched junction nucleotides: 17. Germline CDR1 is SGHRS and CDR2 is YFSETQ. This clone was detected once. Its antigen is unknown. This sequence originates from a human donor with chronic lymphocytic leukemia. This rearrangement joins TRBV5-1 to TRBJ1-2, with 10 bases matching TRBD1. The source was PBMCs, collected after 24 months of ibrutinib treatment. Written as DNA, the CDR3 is TGCGCCAGCAGCCCACTCAGTGGGGGACAGGGGACAGGCGGCTACACCTTC. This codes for CASSPLSGGQGTGGYTF.